This entry lists 6 T cell receptor beta chains sequenced from one sample in a study of early T cells in non-severe SARS-CoV-2 infection. MiXCR was run by TCRdb on the 5' RACE reads, yielding one entry per CDR3 protein. The sample includes 50,000 or so distinct CDR3 sequences, approximately 11% of them seen just once. The sequenced sample consisted of whole blood. The receptors originated from an adult who was a healthcare worker with PCR-confirmed SARS-CoV-2 infection or an uninfected control (not recorded which).

This clonotype was picked up a small number of times. J is TRBJ1-5 and V is TRBV12-3 or TRBV12-4; tentatively, D is TRBD1 (5 bases). The CDR3 consists of 14 residues. Trimming removed 7 bases from V and 8 bases from J, with 18 bases in between. The CDR3 DNA reads as TGTGCCAGCACCCGGGACCTTGATTTGAAGCCCCAGCATTTT. It specifies CASTRDLDLKPQHF.

This clonotype came up a few times. V is TRBV7-2 and J is TRBJ2-1; 8 bases match TRBD2. After removal of 5 bases from V and 8 bases from J, the junction contained 11 bases not matched to a gene. This CDR3 contains 15 residues. The germline CDR1 and CDR2 sequences are SGHTA and FQGNSA. The CDR3 sequence: CASSLLAGGWDEQFF. The CDR3 DNA is TGTGCCAGCAGCCTTCTGGCGGGAGGATGGGATGAGCAGTTCTTC.

This clonotype was observed at least ten times. The chain couples TRBV2 to TRBJ1-2; 10 bases align to TRBD1. With 5 bases clipped from V and 8 bases from J, the junction kept 17 bases outside the gene matches. This CDR3 has 17 residues. The V gene's germline CDR1 is SNHLY and CDR2 FYNNEI. This CDR3 reads CASSSLSPGTGAVGYTF. For the CDR3, the DNA is TGTGCCAGCAGTAGCCTTAGCCCCGGGACAGGGGCCGTCGGCTACACCTTC.

This clonotype was observed a few times. V usage is TRBV7-2 and J usage is TRBJ1-1; D is unclear. Germline V gene sequence: CDR1 SGHTA, CDR2 FQGNSA. Trimming removed 3 bases from V and 8 bases from J, with 4 bases in between. This CDR3 has 10 residues. This CDR3 reads CASSLEEAFF. Written as DNA, the CDR3 is TGTGCCAGCAGCTTGGAGGAAGCTTTCTTT.

The chain couples TRBV5-1 to TRBJ1-1; a possible D gene is TRBD1 (6 bases). Germline CDR1 and CDR2: SGHRS and YFSETQ. Trimming took 0 bases from V and 3 from J, leaving 9 bases between them. The CDR3 covers 14 residues. The CDR3 loop reads CASSLAQGHTEAFF. The CDR3 DNA reads TGCGCCAGCAGCTTGGCCCAGGGGCACACTGAAGCTTTCTTT. The full variable domain, with the rest looked up from reference TRBV5-1 and TRBJ1-1, is KAGVTQTPRYLIKTRGQQVTLSCSPISGHRSVSWYQQTPGQGLQFLFEYFSETQRNKGNFPGRFSGRQFSNSRSEMNVSTLELGDSALYLCASSLAQGHTEAFFGQGTRLTVV.

This clonotype occurred a few times. The genes are TRBV9 and TRBJ1-3; unclear D gene. The germline V and J ends were trimmed by 0 bases and 4 bases, with 8 bases remaining between them. The CDR3 is 14 residues long. Germline CDR1 and CDR2: SGDLS and YYNGEE. The CDR3 here is CASSVATRGNTIYF. The DNA of the CDR3 is TGTGCCAGCAGCGTAGCTACGAGGGGAAACACCATATATTTT.